A selection of T cell receptor beta chains follows, all from one sample in a study of vaccination and CD4 T cells after COVID-19. No antigen has been assigned to these receptors. Each CDR3 protein gets one entry after TCRdb re-called the PCR reads with MiXCR. The table shows roughly 20,000 distinct CDR3 sequences, with around 46% occurring only once. The specimen was CD4+ T cells from blood, cultured in vitro, collected about 7 months after SARS-CoV-2 vaccination. Source of these receptors: a human donor who had recovered from COVID-19. The CDR3 runs from the conserved cysteine through the conserved F or W. Size is omitted from some rows. Given values are once, few, many or a class for expanded clones.

abundance	j_gene	v_gene	CDR3aa
.	TRBJ1-2	TRBV2	CASNDRGRGYTF
few	TRBJ1-1	TRBV7-9	CASSTQEWAEAFF
.	TRBJ1-1	TRBV7-9	CASSLTERGEAFF
.	TRBJ2-7	TRBV11-3	CASSSGQGDSYEQYF
.	TRBJ2-7	TRBV2	CASSLTAGGEQYF
few	TRBJ2-1	TRBV6-5	CASSYSGLAPNEQFF
.	TRBJ2-7	TRBV20-1	CSARTRTEQYF
.	TRBJ1-5	TRBV6-5	CASSYHHFGAQPQHF
few	TRBJ2-5	TRBV24-1	CATSATGTAEETQYF
few	TRBJ2-5	TRBV7-9	CASSRGRVETQYF
few	TRBJ2-5	TRBV24-1	CATSGAGGLGETQYF
few	TRBJ1-1	TRBV6-5	CASSYQGIDTEAFF
.	TRBJ2-5	TRBV10-3	CAIGVSGEETQYF
.	TRBJ1-5	TRBV20-1	CSAAMDRDPHQPQHF
.	TRBJ2-7	TRBV27	CASSPRLAGDVYEQYF
few	TRBJ1-1	TRBV6-4	CASSTLRGIRNTEAFF
few	TRBJ2-5	TRBV7-3	CASSFGGDGQETQYF
.	TRBJ1-1	TRBV6-1	CASSGYRGGSTEAFF
few	TRBJ1-2	TRBV6-5	CASSYSSGSPGYTF
.	TRBJ1-1	TRBV19	CASSIQGGTGNTEAFF
.	TRBJ2-1	TRBV11-1	CASSTRGRNEQFF
.	TRBJ1-1	TRBV2	CASSEAGDTEAFF
.	TRBJ1-1	TRBV6-5	CASSYLRTQAFF
few	TRBJ2-7	TRBV7-9	CASSLNYEQYF
few	TRBJ1-2	TRBV7-2	CASSPRQAYYGGTF
few	TRBJ2-5	TRBV20-1	CSAGLAGGQETQYF
.	TRBJ2-3	TRBV20-1	CSATRKGGSTDTQYF
few	TRBJ2-3	TRBV2	CASSPPFTDTQYF
.	TRBJ1-1	TRBV15	CATSRDDQGWNTEAFF
few	TRBJ2-5	TRBV6-1	CASSPPGALETQYF
.	TRBJ1-6	TRBV5-4	CASSATGFNSPLHF
.	TRBJ1-5	TRBV10-2	CASRTQLNQPQHF
.	TRBJ2-1	TRBV20-1	CSASGRPGNEQFF
.	TRBJ1-2	TRBV6-1	CASSPQGWHGYTF
.	TRBJ1-6	TRBV5-6	CASSFGGFNSPLHF
.	TRBJ2-3	TRBV6-1	CASSELAGGHTQYF
.	TRBJ2-3	TRBV2	CASTISPHSTDTQYF
.	TRBJ2-1	TRBV20-1	CSFASGESDNEQFF
.	TRBJ1-2	TRBV7-2	CASSLAMNYGYTF
once	TRBJ2-3	TRBV20-1	CSASPPGLAGKWDTQYF
.	TRBJ2-3	TRBV15	CATSRDVTSGSGDTQYF
.	TRBJ2-5	TRBV27	CASSLRLAGGQETQYF
few	TRBJ2-3	TRBV7-9	CASSSLTRLETDTQYF
.	TRBJ1-1	TRBV5-1	CASSLFNENTEAFF
.	TRBJ2-7	TRBV2	CASRPGPGIYEQYF
.	TRBJ2-1	TRBV24-1	CATSDAAGSAAYNEQFF
.	TRBJ2-5	TRBV28	CASSGGQRGTQYF
.	TRBJ2-7	TRBV20-1	CSASLTRDSAYEQYF